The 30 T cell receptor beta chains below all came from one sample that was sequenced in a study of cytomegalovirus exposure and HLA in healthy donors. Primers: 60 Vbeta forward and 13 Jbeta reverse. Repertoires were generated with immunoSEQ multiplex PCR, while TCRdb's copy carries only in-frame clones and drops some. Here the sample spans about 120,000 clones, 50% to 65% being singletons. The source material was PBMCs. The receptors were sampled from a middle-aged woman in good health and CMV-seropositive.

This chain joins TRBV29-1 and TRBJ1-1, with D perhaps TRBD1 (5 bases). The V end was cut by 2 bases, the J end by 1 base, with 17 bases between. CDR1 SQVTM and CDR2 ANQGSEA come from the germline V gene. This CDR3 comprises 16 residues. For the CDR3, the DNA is TGCAGCGTTGAATTGGGGCTGGTTATAAAGAACACTGAAGCTTTCTTT. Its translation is CSVELGLVIKNTEAFF.

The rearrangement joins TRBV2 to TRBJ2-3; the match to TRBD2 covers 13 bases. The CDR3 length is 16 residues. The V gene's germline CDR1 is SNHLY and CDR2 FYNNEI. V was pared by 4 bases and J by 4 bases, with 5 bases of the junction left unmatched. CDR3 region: CASSGRTSGRSDTQYF. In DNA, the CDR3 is TGTGCCAGCAGTGGCCGGACTAGCGGGAGATCAGATACGCAGTATTTT.

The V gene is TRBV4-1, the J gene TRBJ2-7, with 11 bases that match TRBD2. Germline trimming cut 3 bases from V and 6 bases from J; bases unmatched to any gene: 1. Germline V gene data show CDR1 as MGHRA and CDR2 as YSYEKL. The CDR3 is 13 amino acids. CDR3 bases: TGCGCCAGCAGCCACCTAGCGGGAGGCGAGCAGTACTTC. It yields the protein CASSHLAGGEQYF.

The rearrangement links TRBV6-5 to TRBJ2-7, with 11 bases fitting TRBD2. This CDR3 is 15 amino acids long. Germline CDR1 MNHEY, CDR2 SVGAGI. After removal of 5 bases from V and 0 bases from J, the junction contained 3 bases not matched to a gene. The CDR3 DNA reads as TGTGCCAGCAGTCCAACTAGCGGGAGCTCCTACGAGCAGTACTTC. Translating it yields CASSPTSGSSYEQYF.

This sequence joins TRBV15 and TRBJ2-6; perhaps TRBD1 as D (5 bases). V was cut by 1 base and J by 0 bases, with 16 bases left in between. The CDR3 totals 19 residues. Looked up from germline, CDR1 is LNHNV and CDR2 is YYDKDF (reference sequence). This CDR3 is CATSRGGRAFDSGANVLTF. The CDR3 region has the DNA TGTGCCACCAGCAGAGGGGGCCGGGCCTTTGACTCTGGGGCCAACGTCCTGACTTTC.

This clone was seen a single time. The CDR3 coding sequence is TGCGCCAGCAGCCAATGGTCAGACACTGAAGCTTTCTTT. Translated: CASSQWSDTEAFF. The V call is TRBV4-3, the J call TRBJ1-1, with D uncertain. Germline V gene data show CDR1 as LGHNA and CDR2 as YSLEER. CDR3 length: 13 amino acids. V dropped 2 bases and J dropped 3 bases, with 7 bases sitting between them.

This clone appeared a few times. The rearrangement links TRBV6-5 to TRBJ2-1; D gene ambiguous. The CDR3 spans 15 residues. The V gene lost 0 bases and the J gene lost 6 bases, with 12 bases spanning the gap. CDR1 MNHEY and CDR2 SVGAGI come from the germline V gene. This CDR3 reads CASSYSEQPSNEQFF. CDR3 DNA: TGTGCCAGCAGTTACTCGGAACAGCCCAGCAATGAGCAGTTCTTC.

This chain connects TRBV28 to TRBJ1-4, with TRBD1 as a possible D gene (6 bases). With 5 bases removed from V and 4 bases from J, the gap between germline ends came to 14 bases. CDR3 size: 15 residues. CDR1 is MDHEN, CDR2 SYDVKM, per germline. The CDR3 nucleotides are TGTGCCAGCAGTGGGCCGACAGGCCATAATGAAAAACTGTTTTTT. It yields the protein CASSGPTGHNEKLFF.

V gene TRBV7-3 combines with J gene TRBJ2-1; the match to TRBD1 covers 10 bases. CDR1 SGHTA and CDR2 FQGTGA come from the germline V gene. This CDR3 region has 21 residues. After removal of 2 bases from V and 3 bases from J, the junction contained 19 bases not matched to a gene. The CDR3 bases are TGTGCCAGCAGCTTATATGCTGGGGAAGAAATCCGGGACAGGGGCTACAATGAGCAGTTCTTC. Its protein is CASSLYAGEEIRDRGYNEQFF.

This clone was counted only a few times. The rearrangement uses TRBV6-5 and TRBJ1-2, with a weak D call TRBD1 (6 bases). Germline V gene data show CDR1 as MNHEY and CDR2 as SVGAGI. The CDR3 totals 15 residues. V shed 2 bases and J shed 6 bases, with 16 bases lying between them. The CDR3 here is CASSYARERTDGYTF. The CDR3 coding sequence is TGTGCCAGCAGTTACGCCCGCGAAAGGACAGATGGCTACACCTTC.

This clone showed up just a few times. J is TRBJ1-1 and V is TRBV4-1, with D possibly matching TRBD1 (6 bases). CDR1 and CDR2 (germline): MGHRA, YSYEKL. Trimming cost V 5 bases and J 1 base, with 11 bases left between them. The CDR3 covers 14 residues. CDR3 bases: TGCGCCAGCAGCAAACCGGACAGGAACACTGAAGCTTTCTTT. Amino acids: CASSKPDRNTEAFF.

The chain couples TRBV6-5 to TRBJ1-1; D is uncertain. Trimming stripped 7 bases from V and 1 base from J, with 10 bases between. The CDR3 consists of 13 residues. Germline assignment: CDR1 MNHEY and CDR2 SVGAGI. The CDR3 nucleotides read TGTGCCAGCAACAAATGGGCGAACACTGAAGCTTTCTTT. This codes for CASNKWANTEAFF.

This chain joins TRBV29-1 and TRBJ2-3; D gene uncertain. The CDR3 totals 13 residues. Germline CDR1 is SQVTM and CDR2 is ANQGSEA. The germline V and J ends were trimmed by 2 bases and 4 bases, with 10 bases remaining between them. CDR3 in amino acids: CSVESPGSDTQYF. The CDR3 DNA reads TGCAGCGTTGAATCCCCAGGATCAGATACGCAGTATTTT.

The CDR3: CASSAGTPHTGELFF. The CDR3 nucleotides read TGTGCCAGCAGCGCCGGGACTCCTCACACCGGGGAGCTGTTTTTT. The V and J genes are TRBV7-2 and TRBJ2-2; weak D call: TRBD2 (6 bases). Trimming removed 5 bases from V and 3 bases from J, with 13 bases in between. The length of the CDR3 is 15 residues. Per the germline V gene, CDR1 is SGHTA and CDR2 is FQGNSA.

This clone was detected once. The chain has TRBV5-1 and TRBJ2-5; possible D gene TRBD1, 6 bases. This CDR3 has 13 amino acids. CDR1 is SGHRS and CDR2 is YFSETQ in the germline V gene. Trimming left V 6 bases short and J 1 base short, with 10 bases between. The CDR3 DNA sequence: TGCGCCAGCAAAGTGGGGGCCCAAGAGACCCAGTACTTC. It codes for CASKVGAQETQYF.

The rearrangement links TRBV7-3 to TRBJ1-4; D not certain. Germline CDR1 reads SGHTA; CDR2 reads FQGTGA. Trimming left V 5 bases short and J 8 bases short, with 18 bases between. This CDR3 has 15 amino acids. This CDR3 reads CASSPVGREIEKLFF. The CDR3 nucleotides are TGTGCCAGCAGCCCGGTAGGGCGGGAAATCGAAAAACTGTTTTTT.

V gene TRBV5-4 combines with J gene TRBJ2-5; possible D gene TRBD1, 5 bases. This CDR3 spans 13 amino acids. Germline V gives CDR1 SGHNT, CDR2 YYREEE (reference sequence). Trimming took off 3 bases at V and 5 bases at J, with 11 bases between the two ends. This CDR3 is CASSYSGRETQYF. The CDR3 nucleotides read TGTGCCAGCAGCTACTCAGGGCGGGAGACCCAGTACTTC.

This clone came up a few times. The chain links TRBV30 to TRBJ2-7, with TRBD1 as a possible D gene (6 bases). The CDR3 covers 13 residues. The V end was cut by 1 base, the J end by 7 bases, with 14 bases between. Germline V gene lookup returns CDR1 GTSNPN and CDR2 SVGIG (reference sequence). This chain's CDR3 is CAWSGDRPLEQYF. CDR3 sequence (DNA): TGTGCCTGGAGTGGAGACAGGCCCTTGGAGCAGTACTTC.

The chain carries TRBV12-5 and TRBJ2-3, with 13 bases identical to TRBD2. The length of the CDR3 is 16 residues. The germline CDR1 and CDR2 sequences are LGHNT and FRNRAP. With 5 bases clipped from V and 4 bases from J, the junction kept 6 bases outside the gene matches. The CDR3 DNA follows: TGTGCTAGTGGTCCCGGACTAGCGGGAGCCCCAGATACGCAGTATTTT. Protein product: CASGPGLAGAPDTQYF.

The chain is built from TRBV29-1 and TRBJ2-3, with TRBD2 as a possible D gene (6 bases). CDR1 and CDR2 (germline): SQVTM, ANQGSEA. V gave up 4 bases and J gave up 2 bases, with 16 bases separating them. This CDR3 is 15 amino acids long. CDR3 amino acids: CSVVGLRRVTDTQYF. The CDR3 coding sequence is TGCAGCGTTGTGGGACTCCGGAGGGTCACAGATACGCAGTATTTT.

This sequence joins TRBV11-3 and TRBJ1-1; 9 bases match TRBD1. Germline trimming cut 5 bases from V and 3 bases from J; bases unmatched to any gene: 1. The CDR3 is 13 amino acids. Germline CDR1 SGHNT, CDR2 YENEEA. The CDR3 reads CASSRDRDTEAFF. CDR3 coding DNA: TGTGCCAGCAGCCGGGACAGGGACACTGAAGCTTTCTTT.

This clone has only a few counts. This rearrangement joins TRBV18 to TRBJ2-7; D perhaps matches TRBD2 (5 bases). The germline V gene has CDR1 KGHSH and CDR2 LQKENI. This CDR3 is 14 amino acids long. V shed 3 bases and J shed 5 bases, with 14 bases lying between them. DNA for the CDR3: TGTGCCAGCTCACCGACTGTGAGGGTCCACGAGCAGTACTTC. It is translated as CASSPTVRVHEQYF.

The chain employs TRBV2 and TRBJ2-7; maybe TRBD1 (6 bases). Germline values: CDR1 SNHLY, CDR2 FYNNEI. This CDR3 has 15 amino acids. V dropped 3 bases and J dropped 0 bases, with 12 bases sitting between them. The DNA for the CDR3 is TGTGCCAGCAGTGATCCCCAGGGGAGCTCCTACGAGCAGTACTTC. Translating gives CASSDPQGSSYEQYF.

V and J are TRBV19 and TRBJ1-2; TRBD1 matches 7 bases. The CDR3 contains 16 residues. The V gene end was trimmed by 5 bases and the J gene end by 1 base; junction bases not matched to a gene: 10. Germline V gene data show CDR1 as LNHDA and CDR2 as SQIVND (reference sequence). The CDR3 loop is CASSVGQSRFNYGYTF. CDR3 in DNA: TGTGCCAGTAGTGTGGGACAGTCCCGCTTTAACTATGGCTACACCTTC.

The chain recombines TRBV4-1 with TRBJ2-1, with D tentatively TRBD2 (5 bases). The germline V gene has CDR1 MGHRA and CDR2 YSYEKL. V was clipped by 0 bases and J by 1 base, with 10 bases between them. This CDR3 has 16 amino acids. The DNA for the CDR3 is TGCGCCAGCAGCCAAGAGGTACTAGAATCCTACAATGAGCAGTTCTTC. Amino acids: CASSQEVLESYNEQFF.

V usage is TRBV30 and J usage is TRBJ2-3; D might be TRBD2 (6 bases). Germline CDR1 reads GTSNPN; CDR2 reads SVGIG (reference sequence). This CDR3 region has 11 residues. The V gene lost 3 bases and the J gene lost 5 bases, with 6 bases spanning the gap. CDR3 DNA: TGTGCCTGGAGGCGGGGAGATACGCAGTATTTT. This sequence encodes CAWRRGDTQYF.

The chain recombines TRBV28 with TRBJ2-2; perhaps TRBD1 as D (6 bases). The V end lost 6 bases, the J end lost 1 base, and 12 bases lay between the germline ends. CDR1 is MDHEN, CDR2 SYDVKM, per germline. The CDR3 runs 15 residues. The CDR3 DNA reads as TGTGCCAGCAGACCCCACAGGGTGAACACCGGGGAGCTGTTTTTT. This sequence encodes CASRPHRVNTGELFF.

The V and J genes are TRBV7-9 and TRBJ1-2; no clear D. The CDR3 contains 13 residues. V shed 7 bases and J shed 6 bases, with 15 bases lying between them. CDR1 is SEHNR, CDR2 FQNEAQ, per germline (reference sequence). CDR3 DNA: TGTGCCAGCACCGGGGAAGGGAGGGATGGCTACACCTTC. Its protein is CASTGEGRDGYTF.

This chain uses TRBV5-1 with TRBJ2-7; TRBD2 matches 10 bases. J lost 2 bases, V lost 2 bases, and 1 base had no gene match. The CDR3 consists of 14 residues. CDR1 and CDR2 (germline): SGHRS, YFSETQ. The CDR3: CASSLTSGAYEQYF. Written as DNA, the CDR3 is TGCGCCAGCAGCTTAACTAGCGGGGCCTACGAGCAGTACTTC.

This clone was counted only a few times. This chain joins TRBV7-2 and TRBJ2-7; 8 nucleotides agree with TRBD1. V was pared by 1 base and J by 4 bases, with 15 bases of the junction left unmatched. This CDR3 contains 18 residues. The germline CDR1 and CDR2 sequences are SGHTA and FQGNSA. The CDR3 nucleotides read TGTGCCAGCAGCTTAGGCGGCGGGGCGCAGGGGGCTATTTACGAGCAGTACTTC. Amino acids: CASSLGGGAQGAIYEQYF.